Each of the 2 T cell receptor beta chains below was sequenced from the same sample in a study of blood T cell repertoires in COVID-19. The method was immunoSEQ multiplex PCR; TCRdb's version includes in-frame clones alone and lacks a portion of them. Of a few hundred thousand clones in the sample, about 87% are singletons; the top ten hold 2.5% to 3.5%. The source material was peripheral blood. All receptors derive from a human donor in a cohort sampled during active COVID-19.

The chain links TRBV6-5 to TRBJ2-7; D perhaps matches TRBD2 (6 bases). Trimming left V 6 bases short and J 3 bases short, with 18 bases between. This CDR3 comprises 15 residues. The germline CDR1 and CDR2 sequences are MNHEY and SVGAGI. The CDR3 nucleotides read TGTGCCAGCAGCGGGACTCCCAGTGGGCTCTACGAGCAGTACTTC. This gives the protein CASSGTPSGLYEQYF.

V is TRBV28 and J is TRBJ2-1; D is possibly TRBD2 (5 bases). This CDR3 spans 18 amino acids. V lost 5 bases, J lost 8 bases, and 28 bases lay in between. The germline V gene encodes CDR1 MDHEN and CDR2 SYDVKM. In nucleotides, the CDR3 is TGTGCCAGCAGTCTCATATCGCGGGCCGAAGGAGACGGGGATGAGCAGTTCTTC. It yields the protein CASSLISRAEGDGDEQFF.